This paragraph covers one T cell receptor (beta chain) sequence. In its sample, this clone was seen many times. Its target antigen remains unknown. The sequence runs out 3 residues before the end of the CDR3; the remainder is reconstructed from the germline J gene. The record originates from a study of T cell clonality in common variable immunodeficiency (dated by TCRdb to 2014 to 2015). The CDR3, cysteine through phenylalanine, is 14 amino acids long. Only the CDR3 bases that were read are kept: 33 of them, in frame from base 1. The germline V gene supplies CDR1 SGHRS and CDR2 YFSETQ. The junction carries 14 bases between V and J, which are trimmed by 1 base and 6 bases respectively. For sequencing, equivalent amounts of genomic DNA were input from CVID and control samples. For every sample, a 60 bp segment covering the rearranged TCRbeta CDR3 region was amplified and then sequenced. The immunoSEQ assay, a bias-corrected multiplex PCR combined with high-throughput sequencing, was used to amplify TCRbeta. On the study's bioinformatics: Each unique nucleotide sequence was treated as a clone and annotated with V, D and J genes, copy number and frequency. Sequences were labeled productive if in frame, and non-productive if out of frame or containing stop codons. Clonality was calculated from Shannon's entropy as previously described. The predicted amino acid sequences of productive clones were used to derive mean CDR3 Kyte-Doolittle hydropathy. The R hclust function was used to hierarchically cluster scaled V gene usage with Manhattan distance and complete linkage. To assess clone sharing by CDR3 amino acid sequence, 12 repertoires per group were resampled over 100 rounds. The repertoires were screened for 65 to 75 published EBV-specific TCRbeta sequences and some 250 published CMV-specific TCRbeta sequences. A couple of CVID samples yielding fewer than 10,000 sequences were excluded from analysis, leaving over 35 CVID repertoires. TCRdb retrieved this table from immuneACCESS and kept in-frame rearrangements only. Not all clones are present; in checked studies, unresolved V genes account for under half, and no reason is known for the remainder. V, J and clone size derive from that table, while D and trimming were established from the DNA sequence. This sample contains about 9,200 clones, none of which is a singleton. The ten largest clones add up to approximately 4.3% of the sample.

Standard criteria, namely reduction of serum IgG, IgA and/or IgM below the normal range together with specific antibody deficiency, were applied for the diagnosis of CVID. There were 40 to 45 subjects in the CVID group (about 29 male and around 15 female), ranging in age from roughly 8 to 70 years, with a mean age of around 39. Most of the CVID patients and most of the healthy controls were of Caucasian heritage. At the time of study participation, every CVID subject had been on replacement immunoglobulin therapy for one year or longer. At the time of blood collection, no CVID subject was ill or was being treated with immunomodulatory or immunosuppressive medication. Heparinized peripheral whole blood samples of about 5 to 9 ml were obtained from each donor. Genomic DNA from adults with common variable immune deficiency (CVID) and from healthy adult controls was used to sequence TCRbeta CDR3 repertoires. Diluted blood was density-centrifuged over Hypaque 1077 or Ficoll-Paque to isolate peripheral blood mononuclear cells. Genomic DNA was extracted from unsorted mononuclear cells by Qiagen column purification or by a centrifugation-based method.

The paper's findings and limits, for the study overall: CVID TCRbeta sequences reportedly showed fewer deletions and N-nucleotide insertions and lacked highly modified clones with 13 or more V deletions. Increased TCRbeta clonality was found in CVID subjects compared with healthy controls (t-test p = 0.018), with the increase being most characteristic of about a third of subjects. It was noted by the authors that sequencing of the repertoires of T cell subpopulations would be needed to clarify the cause of the increased clonality in CVID. CVID subjects shared fewer TCRbeta clones with each other than healthy controls did (p < 0.0001). Patient heterogeneity within the CVID cohort put limits on correlating repertoire features with clinical complications. Even though DNA input was the same, control samples had an average of roughly 76,000 unique sequences each, compared with roughly 32,000 in CVID samples.

The chain joins TRBV5-1 to TRBJ2-7, with TRBD2 perhaps the D gene, on 5 matching bases. The TCR comes from a human donor with common variable immunodeficiency. The sequenced material came from peripheral blood mononuclear cells. The CDR3 protein is CASSLNTGSPEQYF. The sequenced part of the CDR3 DNA is TGCGCCAGCAGCTTGAACACGGGGAGTCCCGAG.